These 26 T cell receptor beta chains share one sample of origin, sequenced in a study of T cells in women clearing cervical HPV infection. Only in-frame clones appear in the TCRdb table, and some are missing; sequencing was by immunoSEQ multiplex PCR. Recorded for this sample: 25,000 to 35,000 clones. Sequencing was performed on blood buffy coat. Receptor source: a woman between 18 and 69 years old with a cervical HPV16 infection that either progressed to CIN3+ or cleared (not recorded which).

The CDR3 bases that were read are TGTGCCAGCAGCTTAGCAGGTTCGGGGACCTACGAG. Translation: CASSLAGSGTYE. In full, the CDR3 is CASSLAGSGTYEQYF. The V and J genes are TRBV7-8 and TRBJ2-7, with D tentatively TRBD2 (5 bases). The read halts 3 residues ahead of the CDR3 end, with the missing end drawn from the germline J gene. From germline, CDR1 is SGHVS and CDR2 FQNEAQ. Trimming took off 0 bases at V and 2 bases at J, with 11 bases between the two ends. The length of the CDR3 is 15 residues.

Turning to this clone: Coverage ceases 3 residues before the CDR3 finishes, and the germline J gene fills in the end. V and J are TRBV30 and TRBJ2-4; no reliable D call. In germline, CDR1 is GTSNPN, CDR2 SVGIG (reference sequence). V lost 0 bases and J lost 0, with 12 bases in between. This CDR3 spans 16 amino acids. This chain's CDR3 is CAWSVTAQLAKNIQYF. Partial CDR3 DNA: TGTGCCTGGAGTGTAACAGCTCAGCTAGCCAAAAACATT.

Frequency places this clone as medium-sized. The read comes to an end 3 residues before the CDR3 does, leaving the germline J gene to fill in the end. This sample also contains other DNA sequences that code for the same CDR3. The rearrangement joins TRBV5-4 to TRBJ2-7; 9 positions match TRBD1. V shed 4 bases and J 1 base; nucleotides not matched to a gene: 3. Per germline, CDR1 SGHNT and CDR2 YYREEE (reference sequence). The CDR3 is 14 amino acids. Incomplete CDR3 DNA: TGTGCCAGCAGCCGCGGGACAGGGTCCTACGAG. Its translation: CASSRGTGSYE. The entire CDR3 sequence reads CASSRGTGSYEQYF.

As regards this clone: The read stops 3 residues short of the end of the CDR3; the missing end is completed from the germline J gene. The V and J genes are TRBV11-2 and TRBJ2-2; the D gene is possibly TRBD1 (5 bases). The CDR3 loop spans 14 amino acids. Germline CDR1 reads SGHAT; CDR2 reads FQNNGV. The CDR3 bases that were read are TGTGCCAGCAGCTTGATCTCTGGGGCCAACGTG. Its translation is CASSLISGANV. The CDR3 reads in full as CASSLISGANVLFF. The whole variable domain, remainder taken from reference TRBV11-2 and TRBJ2-2, is EAGVAQSPRYKIIEKRQSVAFWCNPISGHATLYWYQQILGQGPKLLIQFQNNGVVDDSQLPKDRFSAERLKGVDSTLKIQPAKLEDSAVYLCASSLISGANVLFFGEGSRLTVL.

Of note for this clone: The CDR3 end lies 3 residues beyond the end of the read and is filled in from the germline J gene. The V gene is TRBV19, the J gene TRBJ1-2; D perhaps matches TRBD1 (6 bases). This CDR3 has 13 amino acids. The V gene's germline CDR1 is LNHDA and CDR2 SQIVND (reference sequence). V lost 7 bases to trimming and J lost 3 bases, with 12 bases between them. The chain's CDR3 is CASTGHRDYGYTF. CDR3 DNA, as far as it was read: TGTGCCAGTACGGGACACCGTGACTATGGC.

Concerning this clone itself: The CDR3 end is not reached by the read, which stops 3 residues before it; the germline J gene fills it in. The rearrangement joins TRBV5-1 to TRBJ2-7, with TRBD1 matching 9 bases. The CDR3 spans 14 residues. Unmatched junction bases numbered 1, after V lost 0 bases and J lost 3 bases. Germline values: CDR1 SGHRS, CDR2 YFSETQ. The CDR3 here is CASSLGQGGYEQYF. The sequenced part of the CDR3 DNA is TGCGCCAGCAGCTTGGGACAGGGGGGCTACGAG.

A note on this clone: The read ends 3 residues shy of where the CDR3 ends; the end is completed using the germline J gene. The J gene is TRBJ2-5, the V gene TRBV19, with D possibly TRBD2 on 8 matching bases. This CDR3 contains 14 residues. V gave up 9 bases and J gave up 4 bases, with 18 bases separating them. The V gene's germline CDR1 is LNHDA and CDR2 SQIVND (reference sequence). CDR3: CASRGGQLRETQYF. CDR3 bases read: TGTGCCAGCCGGGGGGGACAGCTCCGAGAGACC. The full variable domain, in which reference TRBV19 and TRBJ2-5 provide the parts outside the CDR3, is DGGITQSPKYLFRKEGQNVTLSCEQNLNHDAMYWYRQDPGQGLRLIYYSQIVNDFQKGDIAEGYSVSREKKESFPLTVTSAQKNPTAFYLCASRGGQLRETQYFGPGTRLLVL.

As regards this clone: The read terminates 3 residues ahead of where the CDR3 ends, so the germline J gene completes it. The chain links TRBV30 to TRBJ2-7; D call uncertain. The V and J ends lost 0 bases and 4 bases respectively, with 16 bases between them. The CDR3 sequence is 15 residues long. The germline V gene has CDR1 GTSNPN and CDR2 SVGIG (reference sequence). The CDR3: CAWSVGQKLLYEQYF. The CDR3 DNA, read in part, is TGTGCCTGGAGTGTAGGCCAGAAACTATTGTACGAG.

About this clone: The junction does not match germline at one end; this may be a read error. The read ends 3 residues shy of where the CDR3 ends; the end is completed using the germline J gene. The genes are TRBV4-1 and TRBJ2-7; TRBD2 agrees at 9 bases. Germline assignment: CDR1 MGHRA and CDR2 YSYEKL. The CDR3 contains 15 residues. CDR3 sequence: CTSSQDSGSSYEQYF. Incomplete CDR3 DNA: TGCACCAGCAGCCAAGATAGCGGGAGCTCTTACGAG.

Concerning this clone: The read finishes 3 residues shy of the CDR3 end, and the germline J gene is used to complete it. The chain links TRBV7-3 to TRBJ1-2; D might be TRBD1 (6 bases). Germline CDR1 SGHTA, CDR2 FQGTGA. V lost 5 bases, J lost 4 bases, and 14 bases lay in between. CDR3 length equals 14 residues. The CDR3 reads CASSPTGSGYGYTF. The sequenced CDR3 bases are TGTGCCAGCAGCCCTACAGGGTCGGGCTATGGC.

Details on this clone: With the read ending 3 residues before the CDR3 end, the germline J gene is used to fill in that end. V is TRBV18 and J is TRBJ2-4; D gene ambiguous. The CDR3 runs 16 residues. With 3 bases removed from V and 0 bases from J, the gap between germline ends came to 12 bases. CDR1 and CDR2 from the germline V gene are KGHSH and LQKENI. Partial CDR3 DNA: TGTGCCAGCTCACCCGAAGGAAGACTAGCCAAAAACATT. Its protein is CASSPEGRLAKNI. The whole CDR3 protein reads CASSPEGRLAKNIQYF.

In regard to this clone: The observed sequence ends 3 residues before the CDR3 terminus, with the missing tail filled in from the germline J gene. The V and J genes are TRBV6-2 or TRBV6-3 and TRBJ1-2; TRBD1 agrees at 11 bases. The V gene's germline CDR1 is MNHEY and CDR2 SVGEGT. The CDR3 is 16 residues long. The CDR3 here is CASSRAGTGGWDTYTF. The CDR3 DNA, read in part, is TGTGCCAGCAGTAGGGCAGGGACAGGGGGTTGGGATACC.

Notes on this clone: The CDR3 end is not reached by the read, which stops 3 residues before it; the germline J gene fills it in. The chain recombines TRBV6-2 or TRBV6-3 with TRBJ1-1; TRBD1 matches 7 bases. From germline, CDR1 is MNHEY and CDR2 SVGEGT. The ends lost 5 bases at V and 3 bases at J; junction bases unmatched: 12. This CDR3 comprises 16 residues. CDR3: CASSRVNRGRDTEAFF. CDR3 DNA, as far as it was read: TGTGCCAGCAGTCGCGTGAACAGGGGAAGGGACACTGAA.

Details on this clone: The read ends 3 residues before the CDR3 terminus; that terminus is restored from the germline J gene. V and J are TRBV5-1 and TRBJ2-7; 7 bases are a match to TRBD1. The CDR3 loop spans 13 amino acids. V trimming: 4 bases; J trimming: 4 bases; junction bases outside the gene matches: 5. The germline CDR1 and CDR2 sequences are SGHRS and YFSETQ. CDR3 bases read: TGCGCCAGCAGCCAGGGACAGACTTACGAG. Translated, it gives CASSQGQTYE. The full CDR3 protein is CASSQGQTYEQYF.

Of note for this clone: The read comes to an end 3 residues before the CDR3 does, leaving the germline J gene to fill in the end. The V and J genes are TRBV19 and TRBJ2-4; D is perhaps TRBD1 (6 bases). CDR3 size: 14 residues. Germline V gene sequence: CDR1 LNHDA, CDR2 SQIVND (reference sequence). Incomplete CDR3 DNA: TGTGCCAGTGGCCTAGGACAGAGCCAAGAGACT. It yields the protein CASGLGQSQET. The full CDR3 is CASGLGQSQETQYF.

Worth noting for this clone: The read terminates 3 residues before the CDR3 end, so the remaining end is supplied by the germline J gene. The J gene is TRBJ2-2, the V gene TRBV5-1; 7 bases are a match to TRBD1. This CDR3 is 15 amino acids long. Germline CDR1 is SGHRS and CDR2 is YFSETQ. The chain's CDR3 is CASSFDRVGNSPLFF. Partial CDR3 DNA: TGCGCCAGCAGCTTCGACAGGGTGGGTAATTCACCG.

Notes on this clone: From the germline J gene comes the end of the CDR3, since the read stops 3 residues before it. The V gene is TRBV18, the J gene TRBJ1-2; D uncertain. CDR1 and CDR2 (germline): KGHSH, LQKENI. The CDR3 length is 15 residues. The covered CDR3 bases are TGTGCCAGCTCACCAATGAGACTAGGAACAGATACC. This sequence encodes CASSPMRLGTDT. The CDR3 in its entirety is CASSPMRLGTDTYTF.

A remark on this clone: The read terminates 3 residues before the CDR3 end, so the remaining end is supplied by the germline J gene. The rearrangement uses TRBV5-4 and TRBJ2-5, with 12 bases lining up with TRBD1. Germline CDR1 and CDR2: SGHNT and YYREEE (reference sequence). The CDR3 extends over 15 amino acids. The ends lost 6 bases at V and 1 base at J; junction bases unmatched: 4. The CDR3 region is CASTRDRGLQETQYF. Incomplete CDR3 DNA: TGTGCCAGCACCCGGGACAGGGGGCTCCAAGAGACC.

This clone shows up as medium-sized by frequency. The read is 3 residues too short to cover the CDR3 end, so that end is filled in from the germline J gene. The chain couples TRBV7-2 to TRBJ2-5; 10 positions agree with TRBD2. J was trimmed by 2 bases and V by 5 bases; bases with no gene match: 5. The CDR3 contains 15 residues. Germline CDR1 and CDR2: SGHTA and FQGNSA. CDR3 sequence reads: CASSMGLALQETQYF. Incomplete CDR3 DNA: TGTGCCAGCAGCATGGGACTAGCGCTACAAGAGACC. Full variable domain (outside the CDR3, taken from reference TRBV7-2 and TRBJ2-5): GAGVSQSPSNKVTEKGKDVELRCDPISGHTALYWYRQSLGQGLEFLIYFQGNSAPDKSGLPSDRFSAERTGGSVSTLTIQRTQQEDSAVYLCASSMGLALQETQYFGPGTRLLVL.

In the case of this clone: The sequence runs out 3 residues before the end of the CDR3; the remainder is reconstructed from the germline J gene. This chain joins TRBV30 and TRBJ2-2; 7 nucleotides agree with TRBD2. Germline lookup yields CDR1 GTSNPN and CDR2 SVGIG (reference sequence). The CDR3 consists of 15 residues. V shed 5 bases, J shed 4 bases, and the junction held 10 bases outside the gene matches. CDR3 DNA, as far as it was read: TGTGCCTGGGGGGTGGGCGGGAGTGTCACCGGGGAG. Translation gives CAWGVGGSVTGE. The complete CDR3 reads CAWGVGGSVTGELFF.

About this clone: The read ends 3 residues before the CDR3 terminus; that terminus is restored from the germline J gene. The chain employs TRBV19 and TRBJ2-2, with 7 bases matching TRBD2. CDR3 length equals 13 residues. The germline V gene has CDR1 LNHDA and CDR2 SQIVND (reference sequence). CDR3 DNA (partial): TGTGCCACCCGAAGGGACTATAATTCACCG. This translates into CATRRDYNSP. The entire CDR3 reads CATRRDYNSPLFF.

Comments on this clone: The read ends 3 residues early relative to the CDR3; the germline J gene fills the gap. The V gene is TRBV5-4, the J gene TRBJ1-1; perhaps TRBD1 as D (6 bases). CDR3 length: 15 residues. V was pared by 4 bases and J by 0 bases, with 13 bases between. Looked up from germline, CDR1 is SGHNT and CDR2 is YYREEE (reference sequence). CDR3 DNA (partial): TGTGCCAGCAGCACCCGGACAGCCCTGAACACTGAA. The encoded protein is CASSTRTALNTE. The complete CDR3 reads CASSTRTALNTEAFF.

Notes on this clone: The read is 3 residues too short to cover the CDR3 end, so that end is filled in from the germline J gene. This rearrangement joins TRBV20-1 to TRBJ2-7; 9 bases map to TRBD2. This CDR3 has 15 residues. V gave up 3 bases and J gave up 6 bases; unmatched junction bases: 12. Germline CDR1 and CDR2: DFQATT and SNEGSKA (reference sequence). The sequenced CDR3 bases are TGCAGTGCTAGCCAAGACGCGGGAGGGCCAAGCGAG. This encodes CSASQDAGGPSE. The whole CDR3 reads CSASQDAGGPSEQYF.

The CDR3 loop reads CASTLAGGRYEQFF. The sequenced CDR3 bases are TGTGCCAGCACCCTAGCGGGGGGGCGTTATGAG. The chain recombines TRBV7-2 with TRBJ2-1, with 12 bases aligning to TRBD2. The read ends 3 residues early relative to the CDR3; the germline J gene fills the gap. Trimming cost V 7 bases and J 8 bases; bases outside gene matches: 6. Germline V gene data show CDR1 as SGHTA and CDR2 as FQGNSA. The CDR3 consists of 14 residues.

This clone is labeled medium-sized (0.01 to 0.1%) based on frequency. Read data end 3 residues before the CDR3 end; the end is taken from the germline J gene. This chain connects TRBV7-9 to TRBJ1-3; a possible D gene is TRBD1 (5 bases). The V gene lost 3 bases and the J gene lost 3 bases, with 9 bases spanning the gap. The germline V gene has CDR1 SEHNR and CDR2 FQNEAQ (reference sequence). This CDR3 is built from 14 residues. CDR3 bases read: TGTGCCAGCAGCTTCCAGGGTGGTGGAAACACC. Translating it yields CASSFQGGGNT. The entire CDR3 protein reads CASSFQGGGNTIYF.

CDR3 protein: CASPGGGRGLETYTF. The CDR3 DNA, read in part, is TGTGCCAGCCCGGGAGGGGGCAGGGGGCTTGAGACC. The rearrangement links TRBV11-2 to TRBJ1-2, with 8 bases that match TRBD1. The read comes to an end 3 residues before the CDR3 does, leaving the germline J gene to fill in the end. CDR1 SGHAT and CDR2 FQNNGV come from the germline V gene. The CDR3 totals 15 residues. Together with reference TRBV11-2 and TRBJ1-2, the CDR3 gives the full variable domain: EAGVAQSPRYKIIEKRQSVAFWCNPISGHATLYWYQQILGQGPKLLIQFQNNGVVDDSQLPKDRFSAERLKGVDSTLKIQPAKLEDSAVYLCASPGGGRGLETYTFGSGTRLTVV.